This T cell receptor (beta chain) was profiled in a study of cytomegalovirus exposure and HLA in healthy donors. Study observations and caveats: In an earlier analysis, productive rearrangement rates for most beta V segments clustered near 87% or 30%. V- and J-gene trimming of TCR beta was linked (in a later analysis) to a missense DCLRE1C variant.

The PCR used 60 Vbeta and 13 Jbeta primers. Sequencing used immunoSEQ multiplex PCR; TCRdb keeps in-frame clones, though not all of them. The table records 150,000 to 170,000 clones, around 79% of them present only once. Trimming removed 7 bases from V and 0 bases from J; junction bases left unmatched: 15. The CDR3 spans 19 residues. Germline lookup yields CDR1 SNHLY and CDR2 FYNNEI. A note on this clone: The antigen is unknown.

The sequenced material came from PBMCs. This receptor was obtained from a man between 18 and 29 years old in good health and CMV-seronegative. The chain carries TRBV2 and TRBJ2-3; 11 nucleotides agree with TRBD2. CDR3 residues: CASNWQTLTSGVSTDTQYF. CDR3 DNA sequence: TGTGCCAGCAACTGGCAGACTTTGACTAGCGGGGTGAGCACAGATACGCAGTATTTT.